The present T cell receptor beta chain was sequenced within a study of persistence of HIV-infected CD4 T cells. Study outcomes and limitations: TCR oligoclonality correlated with proviral oligoclonality in the same sorted populations.

This nonspecific control used anti-CD3/anti-CD28 bead stimulation of CD4+ T cells. Sorting selected CD4+ T cells upregulating both CD40 ligand and CD69. Sequencing used immunoSEQ version 4 in survey mode. Sequencing used immunoSEQ multiplex PCR; TCRdb keeps in-frame clones, though not all of them. The sample lists about 45,000 clones, 91% occurring once. As concerns this clone: The antigen is undetermined.

Germline V CDR1 and CDR2: SEHNR, FQNEAQ (reference sequence). CDR3 size: 12 residues. Trimming stripped 1 base from V and 7 bases from J, with 7 bases between. The chain links TRBV7-9 to TRBJ1-2; D ambiguous. Material: CD4+ T cells sorted from PBMCs after roughly 18-hour stimulation, obtained from a patient who received antiretroviral therapy. This clonotype originated in an adult man with HIV who was CMV-seropositive. CDR3 residues: CASSLVNSGYTF. DNA of the CDR3: TGTGCCAGCAGCTTAGTGAACAGTGGCTACACCTTC.